This T cell receptor beta chain was recorded in a study of control samples from healthy donors and cancer patients (TCRdb year 2020). The CDR3 measures 13 amino acids from cysteine to phenylalanine. The CDR3 DNA has 39 bases and is translated from base 1. The germline V gene specifies MNHNS as CDR1 and SASEGT as CDR2. Of note for this clone: The antigen it binds to is not known. A read error may produce the germline difference seen at one junction end.

Libraries came from the immunoSEQ multiplex PCR assay. Sourced from immuneACCESS, this table was stored by TCRdb with only in-frame sequences that have V and J called. A share of the clones is absent; for the studies checked, an unresolved V gene accounts for under half, and the remainder has no known explanation. The sample contains more than 80,000 clones, over 85% of them found a single time. 8% of the sample comes from the top ten. The receptor was derived from a man aged 18 to 35 in good health. The source material was blood. The V gene is TRBV6-1 and the J gene is TRBJ1-2, with 10 junctional bases fitting TRBD1. The CDR3 region: CAARDRGLSDYPF. The DNA sequence reads TGTGCGGCACGGGACAGGGGACTTTCGGATTATCCCTTC.